Here is one T cell receptor (beta chain) with its context. This sample is drawn from a study of T cell responses to AZD1222 COVID-19 vaccine. Sequenced by immunoSEQ multiplex PCR; TCRdb stores in-frame clones only, minus some. The table shows tens of thousands of clones, with more than 85% occurring only once. This specimen consisted of peripheral blood, obtained 28 days after the second AZD1222 dose. The sequence was obtained from an adult who received the AZD1222 COVID-19 vaccine.

The CDR3 DNA sequence: TGTGCCAGCAGGGGGACAGTACTCCAAGAGACCCAGTACTTC. Amino acids: CASRGTVLQETQYF. The chain combines TRBV28 with TRBJ2-5, with TRBD1 matching 7 bases. V shed 6 bases and J 1 base; nucleotides not matched to a gene: 5. The V gene's germline CDR1 is MDHEN and CDR2 SYDVKM. The CDR3 loop spans 14 amino acids. Supplemented by reference TRBV28 and TRBJ2-5, the full variable domain reads DVKVTQSSRYLVKRTGEKVFLECVQDMDHENMFWYRQDPGLGLRLIYFSYDVKMKEKGDIPEGYSVSREKKERFSLILESASTNQTSMYLCASRGTVLQETQYFGPGTRLLVL.